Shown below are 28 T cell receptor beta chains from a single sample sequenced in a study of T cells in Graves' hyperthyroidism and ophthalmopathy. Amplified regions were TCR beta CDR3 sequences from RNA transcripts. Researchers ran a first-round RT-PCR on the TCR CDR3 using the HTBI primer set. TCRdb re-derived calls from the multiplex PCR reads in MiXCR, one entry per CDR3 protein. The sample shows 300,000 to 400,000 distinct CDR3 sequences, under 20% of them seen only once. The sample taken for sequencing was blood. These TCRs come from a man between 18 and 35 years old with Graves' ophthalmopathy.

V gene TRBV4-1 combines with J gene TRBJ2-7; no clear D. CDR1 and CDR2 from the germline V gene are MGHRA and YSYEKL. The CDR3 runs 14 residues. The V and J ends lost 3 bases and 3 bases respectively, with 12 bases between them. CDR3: CASSQVTASYEQYF. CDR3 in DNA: TGCGCCAGCAGCCAGGTCACAGCTAGCTACGAGCAGTACTTC.

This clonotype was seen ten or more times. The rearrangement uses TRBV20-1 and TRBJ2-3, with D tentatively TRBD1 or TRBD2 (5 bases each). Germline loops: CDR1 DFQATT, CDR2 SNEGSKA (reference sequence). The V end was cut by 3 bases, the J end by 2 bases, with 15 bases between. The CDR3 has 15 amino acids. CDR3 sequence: CSASLWGSNTDTQYF. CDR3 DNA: TGCAGTGCTAGTTTATGGGGGTCTAACACAGATACGCAGTATTTT.

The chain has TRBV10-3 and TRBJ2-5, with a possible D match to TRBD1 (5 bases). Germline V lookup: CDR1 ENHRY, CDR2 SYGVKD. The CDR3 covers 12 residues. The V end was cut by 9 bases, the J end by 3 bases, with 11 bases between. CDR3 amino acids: CAIRQPEETQYF. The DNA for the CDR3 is TGTGCCATTCGACAGCCCGAAGAGACCCAGTACTTC.

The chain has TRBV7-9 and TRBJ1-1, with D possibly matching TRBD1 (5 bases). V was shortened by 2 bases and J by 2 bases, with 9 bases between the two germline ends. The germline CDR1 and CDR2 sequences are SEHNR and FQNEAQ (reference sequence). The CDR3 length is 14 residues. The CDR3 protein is CASSLLGHNTEAFF. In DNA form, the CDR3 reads TGTGCCAGCAGCTTACTAGGACATAACACTGAAGCTTTCTTT.

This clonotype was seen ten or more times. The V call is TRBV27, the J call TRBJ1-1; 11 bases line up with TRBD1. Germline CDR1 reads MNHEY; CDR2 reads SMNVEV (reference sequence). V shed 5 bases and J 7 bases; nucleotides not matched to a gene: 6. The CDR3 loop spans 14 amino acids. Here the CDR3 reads CASSTGTGGGEAFF. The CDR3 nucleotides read TGTGCCAGCAGTACTGGGACAGGGGGTGGTGAAGCTTTCTTT.

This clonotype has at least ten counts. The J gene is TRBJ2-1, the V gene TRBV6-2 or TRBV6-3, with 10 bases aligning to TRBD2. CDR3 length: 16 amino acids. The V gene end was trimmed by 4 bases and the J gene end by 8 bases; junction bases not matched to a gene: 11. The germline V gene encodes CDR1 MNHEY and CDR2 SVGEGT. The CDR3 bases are TGTGCCAGCAGTTTCCTCGCTAGCGGGGGAGGCTATGAGCAGTTCTTC. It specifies CASSFLASGGGYEQFF.

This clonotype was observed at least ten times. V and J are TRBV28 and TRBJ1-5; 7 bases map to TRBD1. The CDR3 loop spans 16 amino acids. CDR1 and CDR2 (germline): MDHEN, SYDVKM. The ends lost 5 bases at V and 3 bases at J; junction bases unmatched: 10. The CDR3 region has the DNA TGTGCCAGCAGTCCTCCGACAGGGAGAGACAATCAGCCCCAGCATTTT. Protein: CASSPPTGRDNQPQHF.

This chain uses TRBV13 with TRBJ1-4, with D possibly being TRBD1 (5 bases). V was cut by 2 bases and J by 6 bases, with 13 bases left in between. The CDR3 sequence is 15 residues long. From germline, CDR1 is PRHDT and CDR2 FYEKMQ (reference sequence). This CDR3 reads CASSLRGVLDEKLFF. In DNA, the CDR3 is TGTGCCAGCAGCTTAAGAGGGGTTTTGGATGAAAAACTGTTTTTT.

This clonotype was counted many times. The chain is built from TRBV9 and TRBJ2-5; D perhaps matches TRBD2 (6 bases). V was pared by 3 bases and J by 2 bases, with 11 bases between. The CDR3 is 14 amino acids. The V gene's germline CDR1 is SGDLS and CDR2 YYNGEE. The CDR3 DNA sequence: TGTGCCAGCAGCGCAGCGGGTAGACAAGAGACCCAGTACTTC. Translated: CASSAAGRQETQYF. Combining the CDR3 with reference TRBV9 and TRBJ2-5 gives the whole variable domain DSGVTQTPKHLITATGQRVTLRCSPRSGDLSVYWYQQSLDQGLQFLIQYYNGEERAKGNILERFSAQQFPDLHSELNLSSLELGDSALYFCASSAAGRQETQYFGPGTRLLVL.

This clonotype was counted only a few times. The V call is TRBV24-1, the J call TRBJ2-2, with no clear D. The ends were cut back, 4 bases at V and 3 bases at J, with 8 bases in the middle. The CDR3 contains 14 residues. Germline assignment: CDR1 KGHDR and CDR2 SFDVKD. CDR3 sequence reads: CATSDPSDTGELFF. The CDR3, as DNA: TGTGCCACCAGTGACCCTTCGGACACCGGGGAGCTGTTTTTT.

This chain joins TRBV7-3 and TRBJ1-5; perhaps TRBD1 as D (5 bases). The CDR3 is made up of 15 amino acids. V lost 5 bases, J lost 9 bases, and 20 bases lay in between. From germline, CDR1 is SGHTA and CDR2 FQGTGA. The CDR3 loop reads CASSPGTQETGPQHF. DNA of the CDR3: TGTGCCAGCAGCCCTGGGACCCAGGAAACGGGGCCCCAGCATTTT.

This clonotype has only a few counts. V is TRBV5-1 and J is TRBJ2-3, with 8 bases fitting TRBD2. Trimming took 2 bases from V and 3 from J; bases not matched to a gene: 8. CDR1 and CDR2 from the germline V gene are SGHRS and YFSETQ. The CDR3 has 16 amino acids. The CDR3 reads CASSFLSGGFTDTQYF. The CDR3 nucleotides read TGCGCCAGCAGCTTTCTAAGCGGGGGATTTACAGATACGCAGTATTTT.

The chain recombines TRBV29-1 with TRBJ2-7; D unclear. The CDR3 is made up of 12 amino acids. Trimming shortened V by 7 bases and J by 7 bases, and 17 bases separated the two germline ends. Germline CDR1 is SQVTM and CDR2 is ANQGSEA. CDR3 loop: CSGGEALGEQYF. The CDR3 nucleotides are TGCAGCGGCGGCGAGGCTCTGGGGGAGCAGTACTTC.

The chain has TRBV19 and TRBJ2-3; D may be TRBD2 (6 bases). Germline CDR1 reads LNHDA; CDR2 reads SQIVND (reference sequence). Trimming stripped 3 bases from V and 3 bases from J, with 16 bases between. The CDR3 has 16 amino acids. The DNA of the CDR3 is TGTGCCAGTAGTATTGGGGCTAGCGATCCGACAGATACGCAGTATTTT. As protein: CASSIGASDPTDTQYF.

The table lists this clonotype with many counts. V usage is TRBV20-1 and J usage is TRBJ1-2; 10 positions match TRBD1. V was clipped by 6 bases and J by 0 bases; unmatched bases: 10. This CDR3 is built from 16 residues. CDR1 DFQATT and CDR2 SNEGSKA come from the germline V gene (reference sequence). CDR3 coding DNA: TGCAGTGCCCGCGGACGGGACAGGGGCACTAACTATGGCTACACCTTC. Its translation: CSARGRDRGTNYGYTF.

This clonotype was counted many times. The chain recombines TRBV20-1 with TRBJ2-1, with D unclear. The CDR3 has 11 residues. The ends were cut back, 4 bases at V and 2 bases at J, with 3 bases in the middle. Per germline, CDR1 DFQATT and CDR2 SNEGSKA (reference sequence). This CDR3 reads CSATPYNEQFF. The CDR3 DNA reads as TGCAGTGCTACCCCCTACAATGAGCAGTTCTTC.

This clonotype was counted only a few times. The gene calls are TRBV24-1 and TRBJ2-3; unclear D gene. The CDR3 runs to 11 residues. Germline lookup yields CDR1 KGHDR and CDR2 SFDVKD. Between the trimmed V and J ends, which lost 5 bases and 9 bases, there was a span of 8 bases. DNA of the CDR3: TGTGCCACCAGTGGCGGTCGAACGCAGTATTTT. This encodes CATSGGRTQYF.

In DNA, the CDR3 is TGTGCCAGCAGTTACGGGGGTAAAGATCGACTGTTTTTT. Encoded protein: CASSYGGKDRLFF. The V gene is TRBV6-5, the J gene TRBJ1-4; perhaps TRBD1 as D (5 bases). CDR1 MNHEY and CDR2 SVGAGI come from the germline V gene. V dropped 2 bases and J dropped 13 bases, with 14 bases sitting between them. The CDR3 covers 13 residues.

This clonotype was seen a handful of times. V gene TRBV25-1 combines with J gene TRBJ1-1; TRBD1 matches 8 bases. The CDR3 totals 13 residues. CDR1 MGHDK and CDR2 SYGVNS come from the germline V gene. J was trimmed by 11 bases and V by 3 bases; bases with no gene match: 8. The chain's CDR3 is CASSDQGAPRAFF. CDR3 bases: TGTGCCAGCAGTGATCAGGGGGCGCCAAGGGCTTTCTTT.

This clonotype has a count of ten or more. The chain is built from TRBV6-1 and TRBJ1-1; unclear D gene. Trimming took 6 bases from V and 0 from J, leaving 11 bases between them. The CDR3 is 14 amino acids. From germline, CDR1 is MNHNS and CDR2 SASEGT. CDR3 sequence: CASSFTYMNTEAFF. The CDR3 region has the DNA TGTGCCAGCAGCTTTACTTATATGAACACTGAAGCTTTCTTT.

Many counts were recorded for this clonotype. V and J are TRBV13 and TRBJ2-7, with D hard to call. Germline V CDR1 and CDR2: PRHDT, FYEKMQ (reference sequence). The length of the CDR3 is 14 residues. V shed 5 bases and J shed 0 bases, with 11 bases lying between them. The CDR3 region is CASSPRPSSYEQYF. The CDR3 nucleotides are TGTGCCAGCAGCCCCCGACCGAGCTCCTACGAGCAGTACTTC.

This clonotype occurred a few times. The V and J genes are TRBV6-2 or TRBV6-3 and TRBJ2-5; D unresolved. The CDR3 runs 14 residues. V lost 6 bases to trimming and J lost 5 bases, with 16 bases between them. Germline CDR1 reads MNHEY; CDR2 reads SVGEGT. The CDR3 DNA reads TGTGCCAGCAGCCCACCCCTGAGTCGGGAGACCCAGTACTTC. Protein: CASSPPLSRETQYF.

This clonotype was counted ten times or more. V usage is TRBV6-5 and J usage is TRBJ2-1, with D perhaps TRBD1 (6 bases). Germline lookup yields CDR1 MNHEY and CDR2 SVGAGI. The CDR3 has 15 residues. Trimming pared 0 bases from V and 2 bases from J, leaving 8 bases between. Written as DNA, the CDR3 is TGTGCCAGCAGTTACTCGAGGGACACCTACAATGAGCAGTTCTTC. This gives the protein CASSYSRDTYNEQFF.

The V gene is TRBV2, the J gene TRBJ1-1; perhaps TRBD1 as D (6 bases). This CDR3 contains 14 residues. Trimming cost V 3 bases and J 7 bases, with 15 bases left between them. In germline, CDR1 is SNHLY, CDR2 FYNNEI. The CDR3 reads CASSDGGGAGEAFF. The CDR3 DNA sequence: TGTGCCAGCAGTGACGGGGGGGGGGCAGGTGAAGCTTTCTTT.

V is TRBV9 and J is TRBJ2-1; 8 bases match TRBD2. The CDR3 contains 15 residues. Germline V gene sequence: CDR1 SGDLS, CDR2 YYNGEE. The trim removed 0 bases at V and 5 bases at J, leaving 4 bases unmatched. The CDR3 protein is CASSVGGGSHNEQFF. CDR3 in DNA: TGTGCCAGCAGCGTAGGCGGGGGGTCCCACAATGAGCAGTTCTTC.

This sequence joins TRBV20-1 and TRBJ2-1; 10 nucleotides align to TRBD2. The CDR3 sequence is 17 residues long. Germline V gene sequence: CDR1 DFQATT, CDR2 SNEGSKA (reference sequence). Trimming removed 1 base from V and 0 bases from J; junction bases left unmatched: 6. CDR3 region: CSARGWSGGASYNEQFF. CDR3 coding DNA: TGCAGTGCTAGAGGCTGGAGCGGGGGGGCCTCCTACAATGAGCAGTTCTTC.

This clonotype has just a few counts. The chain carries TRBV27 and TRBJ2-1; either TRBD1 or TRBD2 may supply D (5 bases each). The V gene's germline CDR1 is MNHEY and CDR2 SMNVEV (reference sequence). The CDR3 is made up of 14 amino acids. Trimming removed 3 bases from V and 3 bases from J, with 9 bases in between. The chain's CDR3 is CASSFGGIYNEQFF. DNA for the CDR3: TGTGCCAGCAGTTTTGGGGGAATCTACAATGAGCAGTTCTTC.

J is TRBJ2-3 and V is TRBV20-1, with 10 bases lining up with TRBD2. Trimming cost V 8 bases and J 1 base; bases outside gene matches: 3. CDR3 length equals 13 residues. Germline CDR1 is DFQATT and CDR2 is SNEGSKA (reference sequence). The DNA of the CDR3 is TGCAGTAAAACTAGCGGGGGCACAGATACGCAGTATTTT. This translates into CSKTSGGTDTQYF.